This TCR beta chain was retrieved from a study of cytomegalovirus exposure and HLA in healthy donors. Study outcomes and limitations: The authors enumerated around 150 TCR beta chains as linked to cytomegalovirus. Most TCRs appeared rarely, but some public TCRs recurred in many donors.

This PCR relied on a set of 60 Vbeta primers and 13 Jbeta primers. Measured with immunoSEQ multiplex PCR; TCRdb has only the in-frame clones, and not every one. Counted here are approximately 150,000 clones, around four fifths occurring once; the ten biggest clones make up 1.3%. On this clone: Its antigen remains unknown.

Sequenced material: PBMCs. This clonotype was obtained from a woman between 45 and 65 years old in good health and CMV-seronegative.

CDR3 DNA: TGCGCCAGCAGCCAAGATGCCCAGTTCGGCGGGAGGGTAGATACGCAGTATTTT. Protein: CASSQDAQFGGRVDTQYF. V gene TRBV4-3 combines with J gene TRBJ2-3; 9 bases map to TRBD2. Looked up from germline, CDR1 is LGHNA and CDR2 is YSLEER. This CDR3 has 18 amino acids. With 0 bases clipped from V and 5 bases from J, the junction kept 12 bases outside the gene matches.